Listed below are T cell receptor beta chains from one sample, sequenced in a study of cytomegalovirus exposure and HLA in healthy donors. The table came from immunoSEQ multiplex PCR; TCRdb's copy has only in-frame clones and leaves some out. The sample holds about 98,000 clones, approximately 87% seen once. The specimen was PBMCs. The origin of the receptors is a man aged 40-49 years in good health and CMV-seronegative. The CDR3 runs from the conserved cysteine through the conserved F or W. A D gene is named only where the DNA matches it firmly. Some rows mark clone size as missing; the rest say once, few, many or name a class of expanded clone.

len	v_gene	j_gene	d_gene	abundance	CDR3nt	CDR3aa
18	TRBV7-2	TRBJ2-7	TRBD1	-	TGTGCCAGCAGCTCCTGGGACAGGGCCCTGGGGCGCACCTACGAGCAGTACTTC	CASSSWDRALGRTYEQYF
12	TRBV7-2	TRBJ2-1	-	few	TGTGCCAGCAGCTTACGGGGGAATGAGCAGTTCTTC	CASSLRGNEQFF
16	TRBV5-1	TRBJ2-5	TRBD1	few	TGCGCCAGCAGCCCCCTCCCTGGGACAGCCCAAGAGACCCAGTACTTC	CASSPLPGTAQETQYF
13	TRBV9	TRBJ1-2	-	-	TGTGCCAGCACCCCCGGGGAGGGGGTTGGCTACACCTTC	CASTPGEGVGYTF
12	TRBV18	TRBJ2-7	-	-	TGTGCCAGCTCCCCGCCATCGGACGAGCAGTACTTC	CASSPPSDEQYF
13	TRBV5-1	TRBJ1-2	TRBD1	-	TGCGCCAGCAGCCCGGACAGGGCATATGGCTACACCTTC	CASSPDRAYGYTF
14	TRBV6-6	TRBJ2-7	TRBD1	once	TGTGCCAGCAGCCCGAGGACAGGAAGAGACGAGCAGTACTTC	CASSPRTGRDEQYF
15	TRBV9	TRBJ1-3	-	-	TGTGCCAGCAGCGTAAGGGACTTCAGTGGAAACACCATATATTTT	CASSVRDFSGNTIYF
15	TRBV7-2	TRBJ2-2	-	-	TGTGCCAGCAGCCCACCCACAGATAACACCGGGGAGCTGTTTTTT	CASSPPTDNTGELFF
14	TRBV15	TRBJ2-7	-	once	TGTGCCACCAGCAGAGATCCAGGGGGGAACGAGCAGTACTTC	CATSRDPGGNEQYF
14	TRBV7-2	TRBJ1-1	-	-	TGTGCCAGCAGCTTAACCGCTATGAACACTGAAGCTTTCTTT	CASSLTAMNTEAFF
11	TRBV5-6	TRBJ1-1	-	-	TGTGCCAGCAGCGAGGGCCCTGAAGCTTTCTTT	CASSEGPEAFF